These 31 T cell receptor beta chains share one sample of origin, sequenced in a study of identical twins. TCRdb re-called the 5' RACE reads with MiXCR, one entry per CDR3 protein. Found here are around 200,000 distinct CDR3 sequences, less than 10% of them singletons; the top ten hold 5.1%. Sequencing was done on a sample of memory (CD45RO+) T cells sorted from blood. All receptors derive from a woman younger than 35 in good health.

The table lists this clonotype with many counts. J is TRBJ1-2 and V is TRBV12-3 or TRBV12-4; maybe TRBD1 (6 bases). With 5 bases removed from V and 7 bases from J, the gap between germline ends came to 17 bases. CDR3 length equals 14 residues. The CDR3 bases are TGTGCCAGCAGTCAAACAGGGAGTTGGTTTGGCTACACCTTC. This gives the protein CASSQTGSWFGYTF.

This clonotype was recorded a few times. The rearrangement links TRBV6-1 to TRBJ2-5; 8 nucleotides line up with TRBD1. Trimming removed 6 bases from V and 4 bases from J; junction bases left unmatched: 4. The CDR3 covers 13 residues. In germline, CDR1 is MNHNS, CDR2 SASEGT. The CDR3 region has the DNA TGTGCCAGCAGATGGCAGGGGGCAGAGACCCAGTACTTC. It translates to CASRWQGAETQYF.

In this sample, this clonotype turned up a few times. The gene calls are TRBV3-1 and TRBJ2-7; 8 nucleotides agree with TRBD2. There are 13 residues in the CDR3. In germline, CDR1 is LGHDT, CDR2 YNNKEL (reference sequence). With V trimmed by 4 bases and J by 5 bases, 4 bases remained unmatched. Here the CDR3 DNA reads TGTGCCAGCAGCCTCGCAGCGGGAGACGAGCAGTACTTC. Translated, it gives CASSLAAGDEQYF.

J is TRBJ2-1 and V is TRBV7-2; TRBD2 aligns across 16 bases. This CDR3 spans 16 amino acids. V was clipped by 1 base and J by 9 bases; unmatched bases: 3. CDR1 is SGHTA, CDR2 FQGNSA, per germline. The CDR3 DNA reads TGTGCCAGCAGCTTAGAGGGACTAGCGGGGGGGCGTGAGCAGTTCTTC. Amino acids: CASSLEGLAGGREQFF.

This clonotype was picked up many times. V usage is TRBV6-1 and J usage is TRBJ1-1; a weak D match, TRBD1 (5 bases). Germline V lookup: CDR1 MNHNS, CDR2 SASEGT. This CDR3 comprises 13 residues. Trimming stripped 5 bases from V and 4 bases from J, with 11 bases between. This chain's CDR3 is CASSQTVITEAFF. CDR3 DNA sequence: TGTGCCAGCAGTCAGACAGTCATCACTGAAGCTTTCTTT.

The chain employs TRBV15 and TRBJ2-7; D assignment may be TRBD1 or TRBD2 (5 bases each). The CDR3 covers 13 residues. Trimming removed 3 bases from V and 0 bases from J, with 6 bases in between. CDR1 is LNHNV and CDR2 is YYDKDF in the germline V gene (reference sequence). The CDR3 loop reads CATSRGPSYEQYF. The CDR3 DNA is TGTGCCACCAGCAGGGGACCCTCCTACGAGCAGTACTTC.

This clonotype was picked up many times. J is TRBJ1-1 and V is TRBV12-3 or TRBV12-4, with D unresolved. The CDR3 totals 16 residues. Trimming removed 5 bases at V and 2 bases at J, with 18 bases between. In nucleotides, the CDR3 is TGTGCCAGCAGTCCCCGGGTTGGAGCCTATAACACTGAAGCTTTCTTT. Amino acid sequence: CASSPRVGAYNTEAFF.

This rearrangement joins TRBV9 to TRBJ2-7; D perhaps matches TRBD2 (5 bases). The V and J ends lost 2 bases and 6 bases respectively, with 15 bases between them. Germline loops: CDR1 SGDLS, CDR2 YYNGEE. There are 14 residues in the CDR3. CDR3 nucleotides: TGTGCCAGCAGCGTCTTGGACTCATCTATCGAGCAGTACTTC. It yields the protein CASSVLDSSIEQYF. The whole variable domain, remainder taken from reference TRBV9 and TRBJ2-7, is DSGVTQTPKHLITATGQRVTLRCSPRSGDLSVYWYQQSLDQGLQFLIQYYNGEERAKGNILERFSAQQFPDLHSELNLSSLELGDSALYFCASSVLDSSIEQYFGPGTRLTVT.

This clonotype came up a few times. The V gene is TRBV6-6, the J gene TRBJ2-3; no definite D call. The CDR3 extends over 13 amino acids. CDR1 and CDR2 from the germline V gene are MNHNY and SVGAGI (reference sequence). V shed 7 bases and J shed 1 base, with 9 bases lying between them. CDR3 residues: CASIPAGTDTQYF. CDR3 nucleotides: TGTGCCAGCATTCCGGCGGGCACAGATACGCAGTATTTT.

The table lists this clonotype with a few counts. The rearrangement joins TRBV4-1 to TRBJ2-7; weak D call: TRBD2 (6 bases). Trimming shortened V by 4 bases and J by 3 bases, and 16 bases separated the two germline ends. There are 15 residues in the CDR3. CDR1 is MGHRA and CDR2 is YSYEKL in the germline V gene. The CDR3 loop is CASSLTARLGYEQYF. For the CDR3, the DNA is TGCGCCAGCAGCCTCACTGCCCGACTAGGCTACGAGCAGTACTTC.

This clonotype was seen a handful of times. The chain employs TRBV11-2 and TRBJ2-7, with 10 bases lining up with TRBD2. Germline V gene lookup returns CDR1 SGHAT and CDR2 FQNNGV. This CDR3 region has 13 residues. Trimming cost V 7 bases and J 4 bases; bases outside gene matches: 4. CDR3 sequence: CASTSLAGYEQYF. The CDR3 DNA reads TGTGCCAGCACCTCACTAGCGGGGTACGAGCAGTACTTC.

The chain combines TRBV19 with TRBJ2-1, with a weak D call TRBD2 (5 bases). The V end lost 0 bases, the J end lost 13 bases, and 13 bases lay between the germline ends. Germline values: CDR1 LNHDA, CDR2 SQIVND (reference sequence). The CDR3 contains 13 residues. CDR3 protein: CASSIDPRAQQFF. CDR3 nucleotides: TGTGCCAGTAGTATAGATCCGAGGGCCCAACAGTTCTTC.

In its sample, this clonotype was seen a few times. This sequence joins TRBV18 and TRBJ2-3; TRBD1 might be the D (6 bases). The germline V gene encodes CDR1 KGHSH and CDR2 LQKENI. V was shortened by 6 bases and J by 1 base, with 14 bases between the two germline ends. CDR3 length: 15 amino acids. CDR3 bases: TGTGCCAGCTCGCCCAGGGGATCCGGCACAGATACGCAGTATTTT. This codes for CASSPRGSGTDTQYF.

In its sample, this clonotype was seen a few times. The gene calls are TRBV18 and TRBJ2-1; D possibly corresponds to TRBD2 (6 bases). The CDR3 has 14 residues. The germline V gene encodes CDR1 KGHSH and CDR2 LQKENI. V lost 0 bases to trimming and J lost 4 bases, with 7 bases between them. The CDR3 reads CASSPPSGYNEQFF. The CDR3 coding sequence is TGTGCCAGCTCACCACCGAGCGGGTACAATGAGCAGTTCTTC.

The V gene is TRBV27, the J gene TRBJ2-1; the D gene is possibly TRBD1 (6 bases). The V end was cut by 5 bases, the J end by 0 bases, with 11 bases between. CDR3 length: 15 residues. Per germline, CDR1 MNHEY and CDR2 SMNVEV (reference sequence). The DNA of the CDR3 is TGTGCCAGCAGTAACCGGGACAACTCCTACAATGAGCAGTTCTTC. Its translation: CASSNRDNSYNEQFF.

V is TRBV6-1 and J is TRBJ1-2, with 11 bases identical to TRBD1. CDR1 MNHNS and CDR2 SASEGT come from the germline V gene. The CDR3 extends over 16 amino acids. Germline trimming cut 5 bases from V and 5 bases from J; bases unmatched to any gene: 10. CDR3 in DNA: TGTGCCAGCAGTCGGGACCCCGGGACAGGGGGGTATGGCTACACCTTC. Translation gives CASSRDPGTGGYGYTF.

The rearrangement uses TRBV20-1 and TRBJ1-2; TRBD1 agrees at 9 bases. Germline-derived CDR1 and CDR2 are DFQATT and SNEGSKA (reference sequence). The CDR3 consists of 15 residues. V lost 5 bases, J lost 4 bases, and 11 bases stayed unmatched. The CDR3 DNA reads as TGCAGTGCTTCCTCGGGACAGGGTTCGATCTATGGCTACACCTTC. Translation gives CSASSGQGSIYGYTF.

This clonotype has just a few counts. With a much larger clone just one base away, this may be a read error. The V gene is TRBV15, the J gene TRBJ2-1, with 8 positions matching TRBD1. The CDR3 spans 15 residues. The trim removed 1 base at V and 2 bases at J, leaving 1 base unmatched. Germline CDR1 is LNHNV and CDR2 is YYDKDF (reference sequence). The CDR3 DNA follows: TGTGCCACCAGCAGAGGGACAGGGCCCTACAATGAGCAGTTCTTC. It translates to CATSRGTGPYNEQFF.

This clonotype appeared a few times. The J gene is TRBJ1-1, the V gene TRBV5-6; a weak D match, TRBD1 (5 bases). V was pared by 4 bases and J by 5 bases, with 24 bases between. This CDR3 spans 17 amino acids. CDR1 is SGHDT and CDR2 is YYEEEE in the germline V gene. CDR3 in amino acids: CASSGATRVGLGTEAFF. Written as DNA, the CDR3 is TGTGCCAGCAGCGGTGCCACCAGGGTAGGGTTGGGAACTGAAGCTTTCTTT.

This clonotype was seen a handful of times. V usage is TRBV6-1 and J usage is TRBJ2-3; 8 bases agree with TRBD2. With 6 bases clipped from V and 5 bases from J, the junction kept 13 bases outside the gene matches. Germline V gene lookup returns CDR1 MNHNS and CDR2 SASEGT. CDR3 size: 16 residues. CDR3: CASSDRGGSRGDTQYF. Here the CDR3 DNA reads TGTGCCAGCAGCGATCGGGGGGGCTCCAGGGGAGATACGCAGTATTTT.

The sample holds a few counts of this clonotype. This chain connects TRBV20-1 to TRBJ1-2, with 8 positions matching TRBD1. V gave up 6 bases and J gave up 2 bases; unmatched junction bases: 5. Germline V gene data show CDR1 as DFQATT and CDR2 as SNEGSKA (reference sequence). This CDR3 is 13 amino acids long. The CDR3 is CSAADRENYGYTF. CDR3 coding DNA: TGCAGTGCCGCGGACAGGGAAAACTATGGCTACACCTTC.

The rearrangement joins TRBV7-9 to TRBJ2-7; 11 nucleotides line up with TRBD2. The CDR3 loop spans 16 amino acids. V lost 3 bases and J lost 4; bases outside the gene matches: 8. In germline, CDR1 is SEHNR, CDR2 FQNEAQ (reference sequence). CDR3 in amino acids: CASSLSGLAGRYEQYF. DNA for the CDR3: TGTGCCAGCAGCTTGTCCGGACTAGCGGGCCGGTACGAGCAGTACTTC.

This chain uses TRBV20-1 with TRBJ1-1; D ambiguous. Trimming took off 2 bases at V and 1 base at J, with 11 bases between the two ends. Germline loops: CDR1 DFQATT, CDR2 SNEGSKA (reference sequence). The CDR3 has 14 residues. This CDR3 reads CSARHLQKNTEAFF. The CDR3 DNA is TGCAGTGCTAGACACCTACAGAAGAACACTGAAGCTTTCTTT.

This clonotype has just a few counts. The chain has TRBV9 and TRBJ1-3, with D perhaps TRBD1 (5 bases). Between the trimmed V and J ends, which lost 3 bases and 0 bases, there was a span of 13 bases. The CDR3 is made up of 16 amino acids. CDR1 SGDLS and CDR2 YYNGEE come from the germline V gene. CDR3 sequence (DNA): TGTGCCAGCAGCGCCGCTGCGGGGGGCTCTGGAAACACCATATATTTT. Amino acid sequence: CASSAAAGGSGNTIYF.

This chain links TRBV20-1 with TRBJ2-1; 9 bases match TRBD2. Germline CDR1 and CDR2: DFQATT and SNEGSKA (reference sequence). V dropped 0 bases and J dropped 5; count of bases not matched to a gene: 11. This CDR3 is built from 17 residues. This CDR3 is CSARDIWRGGENNEQFF. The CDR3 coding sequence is TGCAGTGCTAGAGACATATGGCGGGGGGGTGAGAACAATGAGCAGTTCTTC.

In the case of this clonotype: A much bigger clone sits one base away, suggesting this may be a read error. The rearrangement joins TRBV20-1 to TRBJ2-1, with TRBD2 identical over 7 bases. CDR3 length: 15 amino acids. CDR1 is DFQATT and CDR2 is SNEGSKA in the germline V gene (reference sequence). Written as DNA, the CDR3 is TGCTGTGCTAGTGAGAGCGGGGACTCCTACAATGAGCAGTTCTTC. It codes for CCASESGDSYNEQFF.

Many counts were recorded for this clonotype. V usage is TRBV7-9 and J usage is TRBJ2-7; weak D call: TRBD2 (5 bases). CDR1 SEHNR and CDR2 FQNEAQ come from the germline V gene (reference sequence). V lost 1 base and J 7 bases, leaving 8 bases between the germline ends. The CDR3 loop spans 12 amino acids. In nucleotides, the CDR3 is TGTGCCAGCAGCTTAGACACGGGGGAGCAGTACTTC. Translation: CASSLDTGEQYF.

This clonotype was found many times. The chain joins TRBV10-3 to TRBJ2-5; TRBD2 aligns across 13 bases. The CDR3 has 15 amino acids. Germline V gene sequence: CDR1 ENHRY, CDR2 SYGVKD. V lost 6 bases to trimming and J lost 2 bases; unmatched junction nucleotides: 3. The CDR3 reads CAISPLAGGQETQYF. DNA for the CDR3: TGTGCCATCAGCCCACTAGCGGGAGGGCAAGAGACCCAGTACTTC.

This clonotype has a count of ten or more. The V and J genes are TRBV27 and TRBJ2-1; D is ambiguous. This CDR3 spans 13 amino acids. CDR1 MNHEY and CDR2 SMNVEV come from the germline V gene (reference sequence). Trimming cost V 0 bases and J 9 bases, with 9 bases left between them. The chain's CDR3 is CASSLSVVGEQFF. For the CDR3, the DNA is TGTGCCAGCAGTTTATCGGTAGTTGGTGAGCAGTTCTTC.

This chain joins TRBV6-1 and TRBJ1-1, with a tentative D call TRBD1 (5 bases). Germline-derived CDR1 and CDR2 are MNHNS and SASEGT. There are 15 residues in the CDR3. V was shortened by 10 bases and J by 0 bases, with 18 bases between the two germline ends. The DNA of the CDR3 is TGTGCCACCCGGCGGGGCAGAAGGGTGAACACTGAAGCTTTCTTT. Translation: CATRRGRRVNTEAFF.

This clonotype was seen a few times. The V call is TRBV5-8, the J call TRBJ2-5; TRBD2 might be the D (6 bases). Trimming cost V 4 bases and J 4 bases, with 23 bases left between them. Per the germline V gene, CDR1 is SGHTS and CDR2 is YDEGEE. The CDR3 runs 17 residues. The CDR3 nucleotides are TGTGCCAGCAGCCTCCCCCCGGGGTCTAGCGCCCTAGAGACCCAGTACTTC. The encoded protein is CASSLPPGSSALETQYF.